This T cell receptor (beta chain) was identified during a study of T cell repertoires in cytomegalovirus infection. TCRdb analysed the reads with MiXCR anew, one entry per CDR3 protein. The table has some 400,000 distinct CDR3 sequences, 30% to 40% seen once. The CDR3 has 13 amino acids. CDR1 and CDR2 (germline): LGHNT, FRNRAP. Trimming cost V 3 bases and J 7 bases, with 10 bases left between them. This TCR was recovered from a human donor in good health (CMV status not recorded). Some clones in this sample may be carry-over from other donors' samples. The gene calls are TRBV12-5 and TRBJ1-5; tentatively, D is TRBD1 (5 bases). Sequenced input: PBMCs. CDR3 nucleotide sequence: TGTGCTAGTGGTTTCGGACAAAACCAGCCCCAGCATTTT. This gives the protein CASGFGQNQPQHF.